A selection of T cell receptor beta chains follows, all from one sample in a study of T-cell reconstitution after alpha-beta-depleted transplantation in children. Via MiXCR, TCRdb re-called the PCR reads, giving one row per CDR3 protein. The table has about 580,000 distinct CDR3 sequences, more than 20% seen once; the top ten hold 13% to 15%. This material consisted of PBMCs, mostly from graft donor cells, taken 360 days after TCRalphabeta/CD19-depleted stem cell transplant. These receptors originate from a boy under two years old who had a stem cell transplant for acute myeloid leukemia, so the T cells may come from the graft donor. The CDR3 runs from the conserved cysteine through the conserved F or W. The order of the fields is clone size, D gene, J gene, V gene, CDR3 DNA, CDR3 protein. The D gene is left open where the match is weak. The size of a clone is reported for some rows only, either as once, few or many, or as a class for expanded clones.

clone size: many; D gene: .; J gene: TRBJ1-5; V gene: TRBV5-5; CDR3 DNA: TGTGCCAGCAGCCCACTAGGGGGTAATCAGCCCCAGCATTTT; CDR3 protein: CASSPLGGNQPQHF
clone size: .; D gene: .; J gene: TRBJ2-3; V gene: TRBV5-1; CDR3 DNA: TGCGCCAGCAGCTTACCTCTGGGACAAGGCACAGATACGCAGTATTTT; CDR3 protein: CASSLPLGQGTDTQYF
clone size: many; D gene: .; J gene: TRBJ2-3; V gene: TRBV18; CDR3 DNA: TGTGCCAGCTCACCACTAGCGGCTAGCACAGATACGCAGTATTTT; CDR3 protein: CASSPLAASTDTQYF
clone size: .; D gene: .; J gene: TRBJ2-7; V gene: TRBV15; CDR3 DNA: TGTGCCACCAGCAGAGCCGCCGCATCCTACGAGCAGTACTTC; CDR3 protein: CATSRAAASYEQYF
clone size: .; D gene: TRBD2; J gene: TRBJ2-3; V gene: TRBV7-2; CDR3 DNA: TGTGCCAGCCGACCTGTGGTTTCCGGGACTAGGGAAGATTTT; CDR3 protein: CASRPVVSGTREDF
clone size: .; D gene: .; J gene: TRBJ1-5; V gene: TRBV12-3/TRBV12-4; CDR3 DNA: TGTGCCAGCAGTTTCGGTTGGATTAGCAATCAGCCCCAGCATTTT; CDR3 protein: CASSFGWISNQPQHF
clone size: few; D gene: .; J gene: TRBJ2-2; V gene: TRBV12-3/TRBV12-4; CDR3 DNA: TGTGCCACTTCCCAGGTCCACACCGGGGAGCTGTTTTTT; CDR3 protein: CATSQVHTGELFF
clone size: few; D gene: .; J gene: TRBJ1-5; V gene: TRBV18; CDR3 DNA: TGTGCCAGCTCATCGCAGGGACTCAATCAGCCCCAGCATTTT; CDR3 protein: CASSSQGLNQPQHF
clone size: .; D gene: .; J gene: TRBJ1-1; V gene: TRBV20-1; CDR3 DNA: TGCAGTGCTAGAGCCCCTAGCCGGACAGACATCCTACTGAACACTGAAGCTTTCTTT; CDR3 protein: CSARAPSRTDILLNTEAFF
clone size: few; D gene: .; J gene: TRBJ1-2; V gene: TRBV7-9; CDR3 DNA: TGTGCCAGCACCGAAGGCTATGGCTACACCTTC; CDR3 protein: CASTEGYGYTF
clone size: few; D gene: TRBD2; J gene: TRBJ2-5; V gene: TRBV7-9; CDR3 DNA: TGTGCCAGCATGGACCTAGCGGGGCAAATAGAGACCCAGTACTTC; CDR3 protein: CASMDLAGQIETQYF
clone size: .; D gene: TRBD1; J gene: TRBJ1-1; V gene: TRBV5-1; CDR3 DNA: TGCGCCAGCAGCCAGGGACAGGGGGGCACGAACACTGAAGCTTTCTTT; CDR3 protein: CASSQGQGGTNTEAFF
clone size: few; D gene: .; J gene: TRBJ1-2; V gene: TRBV6-5; CDR3 DNA: TGTGCCAGCAGTTACTCCGGGGGTCTTAGCGGCTACACCTTC; CDR3 protein: CASSYSGGLSGYTF
clone size: many; D gene: .; J gene: TRBJ2-5; V gene: TRBV20-1; CDR3 DNA: TGCAGTGCTAGTGGGTCGGGGTACCAAGAGACCCAGTACTTC; CDR3 protein: CSASGSGYQETQYF
clone size: many; D gene: .; J gene: TRBJ2-7; V gene: TRBV20-1; CDR3 DNA: TGCAGTGCTAGAGATAGCGGCGCCCCTCGAGAGCAGTACTTC; CDR3 protein: CSARDSGAPREQYF
clone size: .; D gene: .; J gene: TRBJ2-1; V gene: TRBV9; CDR3 DNA: TGTGCCAGCAGCGTAGGCACAGTTAAGATCAATGAGCAGTTCTTC; CDR3 protein: CASSVGTVKINEQFF
clone size: many; D gene: TRBD1; J gene: TRBJ2-7; V gene: TRBV20-1; CDR3 DNA: TGCAGTGCTAGACCGGGACAGGCGCCGTCCTACGAGCAGTACTTC; CDR3 protein: CSARPGQAPSYEQYF
clone size: .; D gene: TRBD1; J gene: TRBJ1-1; V gene: TRBV20-1; CDR3 DNA: TGCAGTGCAGGGGGACAGGGGACTGAAGCTTTCTTT; CDR3 protein: CSAGGQGTEAFF
clone size: many; D gene: .; J gene: TRBJ1-4; V gene: TRBV25-1; CDR3 DNA: TGTGCCAGCAGCCCTGCAATAGGAACCAGGGGTAGGAAAAAACTGTTTTTT; CDR3 protein: CASSPAIGTRGRKKLFF
clone size: .; D gene: .; J gene: TRBJ1-1; V gene: TRBV12-3/TRBV12-4; CDR3 DNA: TGTGCCAGCACCCACAGCGGGGGCTACACTGAAGCTTTCTTT; CDR3 protein: CASTHSGGYTEAFF
clone size: many; D gene: TRBD2; J gene: TRBJ2-7; V gene: TRBV20-1; CDR3 DNA: TGCAGTGCTATTCCGCCCCGCGGGGGGGCCTACGAGCAGTACTTC; CDR3 protein: CSAIPPRGGAYEQYF
clone size: .; D gene: .; J gene: TRBJ2-3; V gene: TRBV7-6; CDR3 DNA: TGTGCCAGCAGCTTTCACCTAGCGACTAGCACAGATACGCAGTATTTT; CDR3 protein: CASSFHLATSTDTQYF
clone size: few; D gene: .; J gene: TRBJ2-2; V gene: TRBV20-1; CDR3 DNA: TGCAGTGCTAAGAGGGGAACCGGGGAGCTGTTTTTT; CDR3 protein: CSAKRGTGELFF
clone size: many; D gene: .; J gene: TRBJ1-2; V gene: TRBV11-2; CDR3 DNA: TGTGCCAGCAGCTTGGTAACAGGGTCCAACTATGGCTACACCTTC; CDR3 protein: CASSLVTGSNYGYTF
clone size: many; D gene: TRBD1; J gene: TRBJ2-1; V gene: TRBV27; CDR3 DNA: TGTGCCAGCAGTCCTGGATGGGGACAGGCGTACAATGAGCAGTTCTTC; CDR3 protein: CASSPGWGQAYNEQFF
clone size: .; D gene: .; J gene: TRBJ1-6; V gene: TRBV20-1; CDR3 DNA: TGCAGTGCTACCCGGGGCTCGGGCTCCTATAATTCACCCCTCCACTTT; CDR3 protein: CSATRGSGSYNSPLHF
clone size: .; D gene: .; J gene: TRBJ1-1; V gene: TRBV2; CDR3 DNA: TGTGCCGGACTCAGGGATCTGAGCAATGAAGCTTTCTTT; CDR3 protein: CAGLRDLSNEAFF
clone size: many; D gene: TRBD1; J gene: TRBJ2-1; V gene: TRBV12-3/TRBV12-4; CDR3 DNA: TGTGCCAGCAGCCCCGGGACAGGGAGAAATGAGCAGTTCTTC; CDR3 protein: CASSPGTGRNEQFF
clone size: few; D gene: .; J gene: TRBJ2-1; V gene: TRBV5-1; CDR3 DNA: TGCGCCAGCAGCTTGGTAGAACTAGGGATCGGCAATGAGCAGTTCTTC; CDR3 protein: CASSLVELGIGNEQFF
clone size: .; D gene: .; J gene: TRBJ2-5; V gene: TRBV4-3; CDR3 DNA: TGCGCCAGCAGCCAGTGGACGGATCAAGAGACCCAGTACTTC; CDR3 protein: CASSQWTDQETQYF
clone size: many; D gene: .; J gene: TRBJ1-6; V gene: TRBV27; CDR3 DNA: TGTGCCAGCAGTAGAGCGAGGGGTATGAATTCACCCCTCCACTTT; CDR3 protein: CASSRARGMNSPLHF
clone size: many; D gene: .; J gene: TRBJ2-7; V gene: TRBV7-2; CDR3 DNA: TGTGCCAGCAGCTTTTCACAGTCCTACGAGCAGTACTTC; CDR3 protein: CASSFSQSYEQYF
clone size: .; D gene: .; J gene: TRBJ2-1; V gene: TRBV18; CDR3 DNA: TGTGCCAGCTCACCACAGGGCAGAAACAATGAGCAGTTCTTC; CDR3 protein: CASSPQGRNNEQFF
clone size: .; D gene: .; J gene: TRBJ2-1; V gene: TRBV12-3/TRBV12-4; CDR3 DNA: TGTGCCAGCCGTTCAGGGTTAAGGTTTAATGAGCAGTTCTTC; CDR3 protein: CASRSGLRFNEQFF
clone size: few; D gene: TRBD1; J gene: TRBJ1-5; V gene: TRBV6-5; CDR3 DNA: TGTGCCAGCAGTACGACCGGACAGGGGGATCAGCCCCAGCATTTT; CDR3 protein: CASSTTGQGDQPQHF
clone size: many; D gene: .; J gene: TRBJ1-5; V gene: TRBV29-1; CDR3 DNA: TGCAGCGTTGTCGTGGGCTCTCAGCCCCAGCATTTT; CDR3 protein: CSVVVGSQPQHF
clone size: few; D gene: .; J gene: TRBJ2-1; V gene: TRBV7-2; CDR3 DNA: TGTGCCAGCAGCTTCCCCCTAGGAGAGCAGTTCTTC; CDR3 protein: CASSFPLGEQFF
clone size: .; D gene: .; J gene: TRBJ2-1; V gene: TRBV3-1; CDR3 DNA: TGTGCCAGCAGCCAAGTAGGAGGTATTGAGCAGTTCTTC; CDR3 protein: CASSQVGGIEQFF
clone size: .; D gene: TRBD2; J gene: TRBJ2-3; V gene: TRBV9; CDR3 DNA: TGTGCCAGCAGCGCTAGCGGGGGGGCAGAGGCAGATACGCAGTATTTT; CDR3 protein: CASSASGGAEADTQYF
clone size: few; D gene: TRBD2; J gene: TRBJ2-1; V gene: TRBV28; CDR3 DNA: TGTGCCAGCAGGGAGGGACTAGCGGGGAAGAATGAGCAGTTCTTC; CDR3 protein: CASREGLAGKNEQFF
clone size: .; D gene: TRBD1; J gene: TRBJ1-2; V gene: TRBV12-3/TRBV12-4; CDR3 DNA: TGTGCCAGCAGTCTAGGACAGGATGGAGTAGGCTACACCTTC; CDR3 protein: CASSLGQDGVGYTF
clone size: .; D gene: TRBD1; J gene: TRBJ2-7; V gene: TRBV7-6; CDR3 DNA: TGTGCCAGCAGCTTGCGAACAGGGGACGAGCAGTACTTC; CDR3 protein: CASSLRTGDEQYF
clone size: .; D gene: TRBD1; J gene: TRBJ2-1; V gene: TRBV5-1; CDR3 DNA: TGCGCCAGCAGCCCGGGGACAGATGAGCAGTTCTTC; CDR3 protein: CASSPGTDEQFF
clone size: few; D gene: .; J gene: TRBJ1-1; V gene: TRBV28; CDR3 DNA: TGTGCCAGCAGTACAGGGATCACTGAAGCTTTCTTT; CDR3 protein: CASSTGITEAFF
clone size: .; D gene: .; J gene: TRBJ2-3; V gene: TRBV12-3/TRBV12-4; CDR3 DNA: TGTGCCAGCATCAAAACCAGGGGCCTGGGGGATACGCAGTATTTT; CDR3 protein: CASIKTRGLGDTQYF
clone size: few; D gene: .; J gene: TRBJ2-3; V gene: TRBV12-3/TRBV12-4; CDR3 DNA: TGTGCCAGCAGTTCAAGTAATTATGGCACAGATACGCAGTATTTT; CDR3 protein: CASSSSNYGTDTQYF